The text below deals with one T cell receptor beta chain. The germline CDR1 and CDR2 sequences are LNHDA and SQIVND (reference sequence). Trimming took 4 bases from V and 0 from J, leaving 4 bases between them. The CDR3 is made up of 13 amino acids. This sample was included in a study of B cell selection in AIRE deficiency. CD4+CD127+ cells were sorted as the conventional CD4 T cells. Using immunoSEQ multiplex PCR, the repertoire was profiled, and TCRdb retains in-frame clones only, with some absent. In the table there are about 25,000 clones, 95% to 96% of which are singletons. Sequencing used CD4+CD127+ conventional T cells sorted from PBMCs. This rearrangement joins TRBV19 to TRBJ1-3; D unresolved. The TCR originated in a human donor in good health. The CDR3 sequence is CASSTASGNTIYF. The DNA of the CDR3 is TGTGCCAGTAGTACAGCCTCTGGAAACACCATATATTTT.